Shown below are 3 T cell receptor beta chains from a single sample sequenced in a study of radiation and T cells in renal cell carcinoma. Sequencing used immunoSEQ multiplex PCR; TCRdb keeps in-frame clones, though not all of them. The sample records about 150,000 clones, 80% to 90% being singletons. Time point indicated: blood 2 weeks post-SBRT. Treatment meaning: 15 Gy SBRT to primary tumor, nephrectomy 4 weeks later. This material consisted of blood, taken from a patient whose treatment included radiotherapy and nephrectomy. The receptor set was obtained from a woman between 50 and 59 years old with renal cell carcinoma.

This clone was detected a few times. The genes are TRBV6-1 and TRBJ1-1; no clear D. The CDR3 totals 13 residues. Trimming shortened V by 7 bases and J by 0 bases, and 9 bases separated the two germline ends. The germline V gene has CDR1 MNHNS and CDR2 SASEGT. The DNA of the CDR3 is TGTGCCAGCACCACCAGCCTGAACACTGAAGCTTTCTTT. This gives the protein CASTTSLNTEAFF.

Concerning this clone: A single base is all that separates this from a far larger clone, so a read error is likely. The chain is built from TRBV5-1 and TRBJ2-6; possible D gene TRBD1, 6 bases. Germline assignment: CDR1 SGHRS and CDR2 YFSETQ. This CDR3 has 18 residues. V dropped 0 bases and J dropped 4 bases, with 17 bases sitting between them. CDR3 bases: TGCGCCAGCAGCTTGGAGGGGGATACAGGGTACGGGGCCAACGTCCTGACTTTC. Encoded protein: CASSLEGDTGYGANVLTF.

The V call is TRBV2, the J call TRBJ2-7; unclear D gene. The CDR3 extends over 11 amino acids. Trimming shortened V by 9 bases and J by 2 bases, and 8 bases separated the two germline ends. Per the germline V gene, CDR1 is SNHLY and CDR2 is FYNNEI. The CDR3 DNA is TGTGCCAGTCTGGCCGCCTACGAGCAGTACTTC. Protein: CASLAAYEQYF.